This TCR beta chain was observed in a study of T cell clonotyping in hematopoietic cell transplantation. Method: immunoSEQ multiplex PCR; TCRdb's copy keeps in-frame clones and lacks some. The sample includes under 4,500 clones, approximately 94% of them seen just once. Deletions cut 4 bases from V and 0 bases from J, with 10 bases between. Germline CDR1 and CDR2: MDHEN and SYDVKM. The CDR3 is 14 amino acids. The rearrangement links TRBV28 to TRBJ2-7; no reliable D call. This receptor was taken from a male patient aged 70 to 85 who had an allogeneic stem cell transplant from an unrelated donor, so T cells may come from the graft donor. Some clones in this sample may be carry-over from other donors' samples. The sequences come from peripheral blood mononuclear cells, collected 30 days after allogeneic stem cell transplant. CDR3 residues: CASSSPPNSYEQYF. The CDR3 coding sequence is TGTGCCAGCAGTTCCCCCCCAAACTCCTACGAGCAGTACTTC.